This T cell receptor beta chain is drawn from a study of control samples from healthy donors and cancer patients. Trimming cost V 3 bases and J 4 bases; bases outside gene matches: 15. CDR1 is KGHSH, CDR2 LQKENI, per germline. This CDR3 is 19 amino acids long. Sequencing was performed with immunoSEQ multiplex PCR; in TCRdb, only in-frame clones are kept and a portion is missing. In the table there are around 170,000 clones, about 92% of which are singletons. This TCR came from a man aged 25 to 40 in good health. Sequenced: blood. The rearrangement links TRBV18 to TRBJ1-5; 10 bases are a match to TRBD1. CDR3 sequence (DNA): TGTGCCAGCTCACCCTTACCCGGGACAGGGGACGCTAGGAATCAGCCCCAGCATTTT. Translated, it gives CASSPLPGTGDARNQPQHF. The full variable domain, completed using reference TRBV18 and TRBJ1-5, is NAGVMQNPRHLVRRRGQEARLRCSPMKGHSHVYWYRQLPEEGLKFMVYLQKENIIDESGMPKERFSAEFPKEGPSILRIQQVVRGDSAAYFCASSPLPGTGDARNQPQHFGDGTRLSIL.